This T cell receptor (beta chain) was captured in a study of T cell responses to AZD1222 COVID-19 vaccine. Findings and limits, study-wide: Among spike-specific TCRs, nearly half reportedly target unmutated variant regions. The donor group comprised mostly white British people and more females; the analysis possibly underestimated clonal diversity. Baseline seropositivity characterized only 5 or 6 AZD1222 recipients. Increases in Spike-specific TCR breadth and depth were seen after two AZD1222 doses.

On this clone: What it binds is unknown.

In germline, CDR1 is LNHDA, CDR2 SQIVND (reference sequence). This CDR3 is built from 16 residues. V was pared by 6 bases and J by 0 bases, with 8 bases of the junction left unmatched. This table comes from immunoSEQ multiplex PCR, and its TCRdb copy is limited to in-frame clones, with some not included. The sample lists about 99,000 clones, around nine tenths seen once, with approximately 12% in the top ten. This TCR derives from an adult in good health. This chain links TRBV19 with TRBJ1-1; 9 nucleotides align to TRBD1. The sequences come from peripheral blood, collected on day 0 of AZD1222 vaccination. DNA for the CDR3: TGTGCCAGTAGACTGACAGGGGGACGTATGAACACTGAAGCTTTCTTT. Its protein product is CASRLTGGRMNTEAFF.